The rows below give T cell receptor beta chains drawn from one sample of a study of T cells after somatic rescue of genetic block. Assay used: immunoSEQ multiplex PCR; TCRdb lists only in-frame clones, some missing. The sample has roughly 51,000 clones, more than 90% seen once. What was sequenced was peripheral blood mononuclear cells (PBMCs). The receptors shown here come from a child in the first two years of life. Each CDR3 is given with its conserved first and last residue. A D gene is named only where the DNA matches it firmly. For some rows the clone size is stated as once, few or many, or as a class when expanded; others skip it.

>once|TRBD1|TRBJ1-4|TRBV7-9
CASSLGTGGEKLFF
TGTGCCAGCAGCTTAGGGACAGGGGGTGAAAAACTGTTTTTT
>NA|NA|TRBJ1-1|TRBV6-4
CASPMLLAFF
TGTGCCAGTCCCATGCTATTAGCTTTCTTT
>NA|NA|TRBJ1-2|TRBV7-9
CASSFTGVLDKNYGYTF
TGTGCCAGCAGCTTCACAGGAGTACTTGACAAGAACTATGGCTACACCTTC
>NA|TRBD2|TRBJ2-1|TRBV28
CASTPLAGDGNEQFF
TGTGCCAGCACCCCACTAGCGGGAGACGGGAATGAGCAGTTCTTC
>NA|NA|TRBJ2-7|TRBV20-1
CSANGFYEQYF
TGCAGTGCCAATGGGTTCTACGAGCAGTACTTC
>NA|TRBD1|TRBJ1-6|TRBV4-2
CASSQGTGEGSPLHF
TGTGCCAGCAGCCAAGGGACAGGGGAAGGGTCACCCCTCCACTTT
>NA|TRBD2|TRBJ2-7|TRBV27
CASSLGTSGSEQYF
TGTGCCAGCAGTTTAGGGACTAGCGGGAGCGAGCAGTACTTC
>NA|TRBD1|TRBJ1-2|TRBV4-1
CASSQDQGANYGYTF
TGCGCCAGCAGCCAAGATCAGGGGGCTAACTATGGCTACACCTTC
>once|NA|TRBJ1-5|TRBV4-1
CASSQDIPQPQHF
TGCGCCAGCAGCCAAGATATCCCTCAGCCCCAGCATTTT
>NA|TRBD2|TRBJ2-2|TRBV10-1
CASSDLSREMNTGELFF
TGCGCCAGCAGCGACCTCTCGCGGGAGATGAACACCGGGGAGCTGTTTTTT
>NA|NA|TRBJ1-4|TRBV5-1
CASSLAGTNNEKLFF
TGCGCCAGCAGCTTGGCCGGGACAAATAATGAAAAACTGTTTTTT
>NA|TRBD2|TRBJ2-1|TRBV18
CASPPISSGRVFYNEQFF
TGTGCCAGCCCACCCATCTCTAGCGGGAGGGTGTTTTACAATGAGCAGTTCTTC
>once|NA|TRBJ2-7|TRBV20-1
CSARDKYEQYF
TGCAGTGCTAGAGACAAATACGAGCAGTACTTC
>NA|NA|TRBJ1-1|TRBV27
CASSLGGNTEAFF
TGTGCCAGCAGTTTGGGGGGAAACACTGAAGCTTTCTTT
>NA|TRBD1|TRBJ1-1|TRBV7-9
CASSLPQGEGTEAFF
TGTGCCAGCAGCCTTCCCCAGGGGGAGGGCACTGAAGCTTTCTTT
>NA|NA|TRBJ2-1|TRBV29-1
CSVELVNNEQFF
TGCAGCGTTGAACTGGTAAACAATGAGCAGTTCTTC
>NA|NA|TRBJ2-2|TRBV11-2
CASSLRDAGELFF
TGTGCCAGCAGCCTCAGGGACGCCGGGGAGCTGTTTTTT
>NA|NA|TRBJ2-1|TRBV18
CASSPGNEQFF
TGTGCCAGCTCACCAGGGAATGAGCAGTTCTTC
>once|NA|TRBJ2-1|TRBV4-1
CASSQVAGLTSSYNEQFF
TGCGCCAGCAGCCAAGTGGCGGGCCTTACCAGCTCCTACAATGAGCAGTTCTTC
>NA|NA|TRBJ2-2|TRBV6-6
CASSYNTGELFF
TGTGCCAGCAGTTACAACACCGGGGAGCTGTTTTTT
>NA|TRBD1|TRBJ2-7|TRBV27
CASSLSTGTGSYEQYF
TGTGCCAGCAGTTTATCCACCGGGACAGGTTCCTACGAGCAGTACTTC
>NA|TRBD1|TRBJ2-7|TRBV19
CASRTGGYEQYF
TGTGCCAGTAGGACAGGGGGCTACGAGCAGTACTTC
>NA|NA|TRBJ1-1|TRBV19
CASQWGFDTEAFF
TGTGCCAGTCAATGGGGTTTTGACACTGAAGCTTTCTTT
>NA|NA|TRBJ1-2|TRBV19
CASSPHNYGYTF
TGTGCCAGTTCCCCCCATAACTATGGCTACACCTTC
>NA|NA|TRBJ1-5|TRBV30
CAWSVVAGNQPQHF
TGTGCCTGGAGTGTCGTGGCAGGCAATCAGCCCCAGCATTTT
>NA|NA|TRBJ2-5|TRBV2
CASETDQETQYF
TGTGCCAGCGAGACAGATCAAGAGACCCAGTACTTC
>NA|NA|TRBJ1-3|TRBV19
CASSRSGASGNTIYF
TGTGCCAGTAGTAGGTCCGGAGCCTCTGGAAACACCATATATTTT
>NA|NA|TRBJ1-6|TRBV5-1
CASSLAVNSPLHF
TGCGCCAGCAGCTTGGCGGTGAATTCACCCCTCCACTTT
>NA|NA|TRBJ2-1|TRBV4-2
CASSQVQGPLFEQFF
TGTGCCAGCAGCCAAGTTCAGGGACCCCTTTTTGAGCAGTTCTTC
>NA|TRBD1|TRBJ2-1|TRBV19
CASSTGTGSGEQFF
TGTGCCAGTAGTACCGGGACAGGGTCAGGTGAGCAGTTCTTC
>once|NA|TRBJ2-3|TRBV27
CASRGMADTQYF
TGTGCCAGCAGGGGAATGGCAGATACGCAGTATTTT
>NA|TRBD2|TRBJ2-7|TRBV5-6
CASSAGLAGVFSYEQYF
TGTGCCAGCAGTGCGGGACTAGCGGGAGTCTTCTCCTACGAGCAGTACTTC
>NA|NA|TRBJ1-6|TRBV10-1
CANPQSSYNSPLHF
TGCGCCAATCCACAAAGCTCCTATAATTCACCCCTCCACTTT
>NA|NA|TRBJ1-2|TRBV29-1
CSVEEAVNYGYTF
TGCAGCGTTGAAGAGGCGGTTAACTATGGCTACACCTTC
>NA|TRBD1|TRBJ1-2|TRBV5-6
CASSSRQGGYTF
TGTGCCAGCAGCTCCCGACAGGGTGGCTACACCTTC
>NA|NA|TRBJ1-3|TRBV7-2
CASRRPGTGNTIYF
TGTGCCAGCAGGCGTCCAGGGACTGGAAACACCATATATTTT
>NA|TRBD1|TRBJ2-7|TRBV4-1
CASSQRGLGYEQYF
TGCGCCAGCAGCCAAAGGGGGCTAGGATACGAGCAGTACTTC
>NA|TRBD2|TRBJ2-1|TRBV18
CASSLALAGGSVQFF
TGTGCCAGCTCACTAGCCCTAGCGGGAGGGAGCGTGCAGTTCTTC
>NA|TRBD1|TRBJ2-2|TRBV10-3
CAISEPGQGDTGELFF
TGTGCCATCAGTGAGCCTGGACAGGGGGACACCGGGGAGCTGTTTTTT
>NA|NA|TRBJ2-7|TRBV9
CASSVGSPEGEQYF
TGTGCCAGCAGCGTAGGGTCTCCCGAGGGCGAGCAGTACTTC
>NA|NA|TRBJ1-1|TRBV9
CASSVGVGVTEAFF
TGTGCCAGCAGCGTAGGGGTCGGGGTTACTGAAGCTTTCTTT
>NA|NA|TRBJ2-1|TRBV20-1
CSAPLGEQFF
TGCAGTGCTCCACTGGGTGAGCAGTTCTTC
>NA|TRBD2|TRBJ2-5|TRBV5-1
CASSSRLAGGTETQYF
TGCGCCAGCAGCTCCCGACTAGCGGGAGGGACAGAGACCCAGTACTTC
>once|TRBD2|TRBJ2-3|TRBV10-3
CATKGLAGPSTDTQYF
TGTGCCACCAAGGGACTAGCGGGACCTAGCACAGATACGCAGTATTTT
>NA|NA|TRBJ2-3|TRBV6-4
CASSDGADTQYF
TGTGCCAGCAGTGACGGAGCAGATACGCAGTATTTT
>NA|TRBD2|TRBJ2-7|TRBV5-5
CASSFIGGSMYF
TGTGCCAGCAGCTTTATTGGCGGGAGCATGTACTTC
>NA|NA|TRBJ1-5|TRBV7-9
CASSLRGGNQPQHF
TGTGCCAGCAGCTTAAGGGGGGGCAATCAGCCCCAGCATTTT
>NA|NA|TRBJ2-4|TRBV5-5
CASSIGTSGIQYF
TGTGCCAGCAGCATCGGGACCTCCGGCATTCAGTACTTC
>NA|TRBD2|TRBJ2-3|TRBV7-9
CASSLATSGRADTQYF
TGTGCCAGCAGCTTAGCGACTAGCGGGAGGGCAGATACGCAGTATTTT
>once|TRBD2|TRBJ2-2|TRBV4-1
CASSQAPSGTSGLLMRGELFF
TGCGCCAGCAGCCAAGCCCCCTCCGGGACTAGCGGGTTGCTTATGAGGGGGGAGCTGTTTTTT
>NA|TRBD2|TRBJ2-1|TRBV19
CASSIGGGSNEQFF
TGTGCCAGTAGTATAGGGGGAGGGTCCAATGAGCAGTTCTTC
>NA|NA|TRBJ2-3|TRBV7-9
CASSLTGPSDTQYF
TGTGCCAGCAGCTTAACGGGGCCATCAGATACGCAGTATTTT